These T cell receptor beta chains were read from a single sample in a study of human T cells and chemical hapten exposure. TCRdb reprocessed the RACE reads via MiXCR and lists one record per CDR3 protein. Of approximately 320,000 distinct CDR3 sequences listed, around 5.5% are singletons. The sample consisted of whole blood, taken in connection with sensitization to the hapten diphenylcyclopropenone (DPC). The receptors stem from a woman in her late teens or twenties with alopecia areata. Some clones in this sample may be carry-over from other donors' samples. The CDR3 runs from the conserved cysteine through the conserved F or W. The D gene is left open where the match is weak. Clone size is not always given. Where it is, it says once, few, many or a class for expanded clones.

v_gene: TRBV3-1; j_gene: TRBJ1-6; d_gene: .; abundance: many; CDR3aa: CASSQEYGGVNSPLHF; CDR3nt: TGTGCCAGCAGCCAAGAGTATGGGGGAGTTAATTCACCCCTCCACTTT
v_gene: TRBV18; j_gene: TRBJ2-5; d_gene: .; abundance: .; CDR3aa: CASSPRWGQETQYF; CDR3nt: TGTGCCAGCTCACCGCGTTGGGGACAAGAGACCCAGTACTTC
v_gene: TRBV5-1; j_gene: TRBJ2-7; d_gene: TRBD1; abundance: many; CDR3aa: CASSLNGQGEQYF; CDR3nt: TGCGCCAGCAGCTTGAATGGACAGGGCGAGCAGTACTTC
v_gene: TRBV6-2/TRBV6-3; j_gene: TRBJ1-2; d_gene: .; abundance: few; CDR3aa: CASSYDTGTAGYTF; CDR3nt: TGTGCCAGCAGTTATGATACCGGGACTGCCGGCTACACCTTC
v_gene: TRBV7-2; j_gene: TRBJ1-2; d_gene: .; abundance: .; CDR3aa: CASSLAHGANYGYTF; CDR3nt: TGTGCCAGCAGCTTAGCGCACGGGGCTAACTATGGCTACACCTTC
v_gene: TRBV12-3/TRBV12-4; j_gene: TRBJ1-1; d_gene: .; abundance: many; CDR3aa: CASSLQAWGDTEAFF; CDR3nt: TGTGCCAGCAGTTTACAGGCCTGGGGGGACACTGAAGCTTTCTTT
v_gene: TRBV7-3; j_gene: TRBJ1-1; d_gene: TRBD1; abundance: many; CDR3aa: CASSPGGVTEAFF; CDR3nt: TGTGCCAGCAGCCCAGGGGGGGTCACTGAAGCTTTCTTT
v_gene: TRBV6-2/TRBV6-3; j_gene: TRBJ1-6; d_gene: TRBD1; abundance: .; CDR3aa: CASSPGTGGGNSPLHF; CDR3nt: TGTGCCAGCAGCCCCGGGACAGGGGGCGGAAATTCACCCCTCCACTTT
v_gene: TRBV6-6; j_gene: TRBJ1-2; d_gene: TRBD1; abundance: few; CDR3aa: CASSYSIGGTGTSDGYTF; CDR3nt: TGTGCCAGCAGTTACTCGATCGGAGGGACAGGGACCAGCGATGGCTACACCTTC
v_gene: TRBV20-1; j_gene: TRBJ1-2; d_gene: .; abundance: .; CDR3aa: CSAPIGVFYGYTF; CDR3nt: TGCAGTGCCCCTATCGGAGTTTTTTATGGCTACACCTTC
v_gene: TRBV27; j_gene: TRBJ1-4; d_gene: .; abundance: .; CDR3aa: CASSLKRGREKLFF; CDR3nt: TGTGCCAGCAGTTTAAAGAGGGGCCGTGAAAAACTGTTTTTT
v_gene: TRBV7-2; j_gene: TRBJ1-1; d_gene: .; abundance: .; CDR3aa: CASSPLLAGSTEAFF; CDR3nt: TGTGCCAGCAGCCCCCTCCTGGCAGGGAGCACTGAAGCTTTCTTT
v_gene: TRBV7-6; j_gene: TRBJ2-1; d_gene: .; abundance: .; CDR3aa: CASSLVEAGDEQFF; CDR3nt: TGTGCCAGCAGCTTAGTCGAGGCTGGGGATGAGCAGTTCTTC
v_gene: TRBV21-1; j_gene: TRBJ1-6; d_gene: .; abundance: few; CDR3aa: CASSKARRSHNSPLHF; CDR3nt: TGTGCCAGCAGCAAAGCGCGACGGTCCCATAATTCACCCCTCCACTTT
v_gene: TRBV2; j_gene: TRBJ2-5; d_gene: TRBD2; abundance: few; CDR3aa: CASRPGLEGKTQYF; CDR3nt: TGTGCCAGCAGGCCAGGACTAGAGGGGAAGACCCAGTACTTC
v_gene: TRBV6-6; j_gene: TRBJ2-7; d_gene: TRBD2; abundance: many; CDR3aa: CASSYRGGFYEQYF; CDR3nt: TGTGCCAGCAGTTACCGCGGGGGATTCTACGAGCAGTACTTC
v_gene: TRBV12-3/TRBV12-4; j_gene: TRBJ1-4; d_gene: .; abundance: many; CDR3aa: CASHSRQSNEKLFF; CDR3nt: TGTGCCAGCCACTCAAGACAAAGTAATGAAAAACTGTTTTTT
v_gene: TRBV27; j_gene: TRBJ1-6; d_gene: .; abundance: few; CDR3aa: CASSFLDSPLHF; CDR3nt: TGTGCCAGCAGTTTCTTGGATTCACCCCTCCACTTT
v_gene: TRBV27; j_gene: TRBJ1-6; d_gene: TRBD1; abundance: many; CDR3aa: CASSLGQGGNSPLHF; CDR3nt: TGTGCCAGCAGTTTAGGGCAGGGGGGCAATTCACCCCTCCACTTT
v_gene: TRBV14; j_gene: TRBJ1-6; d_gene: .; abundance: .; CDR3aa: CASSGLGSSYNSPLHF; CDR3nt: TGTGCCAGCAGCGGTCTTGGCAGCTCCTATAATTCACCCCTCCACTTT
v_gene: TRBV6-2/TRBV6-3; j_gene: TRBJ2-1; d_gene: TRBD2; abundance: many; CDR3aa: CASSLVGSGGHEQFF; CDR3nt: TGTGCCAGCAGTTTAGTCGGTAGCGGGGGTCATGAGCAGTTCTTC
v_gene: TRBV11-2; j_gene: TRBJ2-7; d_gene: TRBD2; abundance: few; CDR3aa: CASSPIKTSGGYEQYF; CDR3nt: TGTGCCAGCAGCCCCATTAAAACTAGCGGGGGTTACGAGCAGTACTTC
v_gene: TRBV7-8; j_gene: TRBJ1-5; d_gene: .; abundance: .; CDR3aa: CASSLGYFTGNQPQHF; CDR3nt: TGTGCCAGCAGCTTAGGATACTTTACGGGCAATCAGCCCCAGCATTTT
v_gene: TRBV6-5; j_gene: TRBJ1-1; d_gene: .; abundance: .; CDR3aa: CASSYKQGSTEAFF; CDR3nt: TGTGCCAGCAGTTATAAACAGGGTAGCACTGAAGCTTTCTTT
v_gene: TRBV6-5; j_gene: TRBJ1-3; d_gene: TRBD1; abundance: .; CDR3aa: CASSYEGAAGNTIYF; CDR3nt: TGTGCCAGCAGTTACGAGGGGGCAGCCGGAAACACCATATATTTT
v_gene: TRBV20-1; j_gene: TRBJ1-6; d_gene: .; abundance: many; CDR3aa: CSASPGGVSPLHF; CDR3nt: TGCAGTGCTAGCCCCGGTGGGGTTTCACCCCTCCACTTT
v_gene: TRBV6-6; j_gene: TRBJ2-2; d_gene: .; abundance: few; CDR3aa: CATRVDTGELFF; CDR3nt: TGTGCCACAAGGGTGGACACCGGGGAGCTGTTTTTT
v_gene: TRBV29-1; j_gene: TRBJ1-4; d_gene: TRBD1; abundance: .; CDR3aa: CSVAGGGDEKLFF; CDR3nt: TGCAGCGTTGCAGGGGGAGGGGATGAAAAACTGTTTTTT
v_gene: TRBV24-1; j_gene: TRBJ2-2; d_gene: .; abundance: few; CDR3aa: CASGQGTGELFF; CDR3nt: TGTGCCTCCGGCCAGGGGACCGGGGAGCTGTTTTTT
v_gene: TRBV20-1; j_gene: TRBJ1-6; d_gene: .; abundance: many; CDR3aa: CSARDPPGREASPLHF; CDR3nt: TGCAGTGCTAGAGACCCACCCGGTCGTGAGGCTTCACCCCTCCACTTT
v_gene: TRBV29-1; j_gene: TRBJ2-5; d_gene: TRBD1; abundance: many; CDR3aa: CSVAGQGGISGQETQYF; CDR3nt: TGCAGCGTGGCGGGACAGGGGGGGATAAGTGGGCAAGAGACCCAGTACTTC
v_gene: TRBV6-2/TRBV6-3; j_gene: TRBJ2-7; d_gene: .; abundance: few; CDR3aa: CASRDWDLSYEQYF; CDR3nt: TGTGCCAGCAGGGACTGGGACCTCTCCTACGAGCAGTACTTC